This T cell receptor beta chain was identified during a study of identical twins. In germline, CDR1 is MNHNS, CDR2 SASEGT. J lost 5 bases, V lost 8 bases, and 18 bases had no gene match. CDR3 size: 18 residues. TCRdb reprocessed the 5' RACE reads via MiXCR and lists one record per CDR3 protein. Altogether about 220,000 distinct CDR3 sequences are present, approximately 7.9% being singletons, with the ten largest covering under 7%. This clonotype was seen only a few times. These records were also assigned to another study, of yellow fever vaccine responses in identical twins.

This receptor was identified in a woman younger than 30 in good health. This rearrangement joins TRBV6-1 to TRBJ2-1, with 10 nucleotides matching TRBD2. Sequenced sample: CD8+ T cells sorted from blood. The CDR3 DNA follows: TGTGCCAGCTCCTCCGAGGGACTAGCGCGGCCTACCAACAATGAGCAGTTCTTC. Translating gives CASSSEGLARPTNNEQFF.